These 15 T cell receptor beta chains share one sample of origin, sequenced in a study of vaccination and CD4 T cells after COVID-19. Oncomine TCR Beta short-read sequencing was applied to DNA from cultured CD4+ T cells. Someone extracted genomic DNA from cultured CD4+ T cells. TCRdb used MiXCR to reprocess the PCR reads, holding one entry per CDR3 protein. The sample records 10,000 or so distinct CDR3 sequences, around 30% being singletons. No antigen has been assigned to these receptors. Treatment given: 10-day PBMC culture with coronavirus spike peptide pools or control peptides (ViraFEST assay). Ahead of the COVID-19 pandemic (2011-2018), the CD4+ T cells of the unexposed donor were collected. The sequencing input was CD4+ T cells from blood, cultured in vitro. Source of these receptors: a human donor in good health.

As to this clonotype: At one boundary the junction diverges from the germline segment, which might be a read error. The chain joins TRBV6-1 to TRBJ2-7; the match to TRBD2 covers 9 bases. In germline, CDR1 is MNHNS, CDR2 SASEGT. The CDR3 is 15 amino acids. The CDR3: CASRKGSGSSHEQYF. Here the CDR3 DNA reads TGTGCCAGCAGAAAGGGTAGCGGGAGCTCCCACGAGCAGTACTTC.

V usage is TRBV11-3 and J usage is TRBJ2-1; a possible D gene is TRBD2 (6 bases). Per the germline V gene, CDR1 is SGHNT and CDR2 is YENEEA. Trimming cost V 1 base and J 4 bases, with 14 bases left between them. The CDR3 has 16 residues. This chain's CDR3 is CASSLAGERAYNEQFF. In DNA form, the CDR3 reads TGTGCCAGCAGCTTAGCGGGGGAGCGGGCTTACAATGAGCAGTTCTTC.

This clonotype is categorized as medium-sized. The chain links TRBV6-1 to TRBJ2-5, with D unclear. In germline, CDR1 is MNHNS, CDR2 SASEGT. V lost 1 base, J lost 1 base, and 7 bases lay in between. This CDR3 contains 14 residues. CDR3 sequence: CASSEGPGQETQYF. CDR3 nucleotide sequence: TGTGCCAGCAGTGAAGGACCGGGCCAAGAGACCCAGTACTTC.

This clonotype was counted a few times. The chain recombines TRBV5-1 with TRBJ2-7; tentative D call: TRBD2 (5 bases). Deletions cut 4 bases from V and 0 bases from J, with 14 bases between. CDR3 length: 15 amino acids. CDR1 and CDR2 (germline): SGHRS, YFSETQ. The CDR3, as DNA: TGCGCCAGCAGCCCGGACGGGAAGAGCTCCTACGAGCAGTACTTC. It specifies CASSPDGKSSYEQYF.

By its share, this clonotype is medium-sized. The chain is built from TRBV7-2 and TRBJ2-3; D remains ambiguous. Trimming removed 1 base from V and 4 bases from J, with 6 bases in between. The CDR3 has 13 residues. Germline lookup yields CDR1 SGHTA and CDR2 FQGNSA. This chain's CDR3 is CASSLGAADTQYF. CDR3 nucleotides: TGTGCCAGCAGCTTAGGGGCCGCAGATACGCAGTATTTT.

The rearrangement links TRBV7-2 to TRBJ1-5; D gene unclear. The V and J ends lost 1 base and 3 bases respectively, with 10 bases between them. Per germline, CDR1 SGHTA and CDR2 FQGNSA. CDR3 length equals 15 residues. The CDR3 reads CASSLETGVNQPQHF. DNA of the CDR3: TGTGCCAGCAGCTTAGAAACCGGGGTCAATCAGCCCCAGCATTTT.

The chain joins TRBV19 to TRBJ2-7; 12 bases match TRBD1. This CDR3 comprises 16 residues. With V trimmed by 5 bases and J by 3 bases, 8 bases remained unmatched. Germline V lookup: CDR1 LNHDA, CDR2 SQIVND (reference sequence). The CDR3 loop is CASSLKGTGGGYEQYF. The CDR3 region has the DNA TGTGCCAGTAGTCTCAAGGGGACAGGGGGCGGCTACGAGCAGTACTTC. Complete variable domain (other parts from reference TRBV19 and TRBJ2-7): DGGITQSPKYLFRKEGQNVTLSCEQNLNHDAMYWYRQDPGQGLRLIYYSQIVNDFQKGDIAEGYSVSREKKESFPLTVTSAQKNPTAFYLCASSLKGTGGGYEQYFGPGTRLTVT.

This clonotype was counted only a few times. V gene TRBV27 combines with J gene TRBJ1-1; a possible D gene is TRBD1 (5 bases). Trimming removed 10 bases from V and 4 bases from J, with 19 bases in between. The CDR3 runs to 14 residues. Germline V gene sequence: CDR1 MNHEY, CDR2 SMNVEV (reference sequence). CDR3 protein: CATSYSSGTTEAFF. Here the CDR3 DNA reads TGTGCCACCTCTTACTCGTCGGGGACCACTGAAGCTTTCTTT.

A remark on this clonotype: Germline and junction disagree at one end, which may indicate a read error. This chain connects TRBV7-7 to TRBJ1-5; D gene ambiguous. The CDR3 sequence is 13 residues long. The germline V gene has CDR1 SSHAT and CDR2 FNYEAQ (reference sequence). CDR3 amino acids: CASSARPNQPQHF. In nucleotides, the CDR3 is TGTGCTAGCAGCGCCCGTCCTAATCAGCCCCAGCATTTT.

This clonotype was seen a few times. The CDR3 here is CASAPPGQGFSQPQHF. CDR3 nucleotide sequence: TGTGCCAGTGCTCCCCCAGGACAGGGTTTCTCTCAGCCCCAGCATTTT. V is TRBV19 and J is TRBJ1-5; 8 positions match TRBD1. The CDR3 has 16 residues. CDR1 is LNHDA, CDR2 SQIVND, per germline (reference sequence). J lost 6 bases, V lost 8 bases, and 15 bases had no gene match. The full variable domain, its missing parts supplied by reference TRBV19 and TRBJ1-5, is DGGITQSPKYLFRKEGQNVTLSCEQNLNHDAMYWYRQDPGQGLRLIYYSQIVNDFQKGDIAEGYSVSREKKESFPLTVTSAQKNPTAFYLCASAPPGQGFSQPQHFGDGTRLSIL.

The chain recombines TRBV6-1 with TRBJ2-1; the D is unclear. V was pared by 3 bases and J by 3 bases, with 9 bases between. Germline assignment: CDR1 MNHNS and CDR2 SASEGT. This CDR3 comprises 14 residues. The CDR3 loop reads CASSEGSLYNEQFF. CDR3 sequence (DNA): TGTGCCAGCAGTGAGGGGTCCCTCTACAATGAGCAGTTCTTC.

CDR3 nucleotide sequence: TGTGCCACCAGCCCTAGTCTAGGGGGGGGAGCGGGACTCCGCACAGATACGCAGTATTTT. Translated, it gives CATSPSLGGGAGLRTDTQYF. V and J are TRBV15 and TRBJ2-3; a weak D match, TRBD2 (7 bases). In germline, CDR1 is LNHNV, CDR2 YYDKDF (reference sequence). Trimming cost V 5 bases and J 1 base, with 28 bases left between them. The CDR3 is 20 residues long.

The CDR3 sequence is CASSPRLGAGEQYF. The CDR3 coding sequence is TGTGCCAGCAGCCCCCGGTTGGGGGCCGGCGAGCAGTACTTC. The chain uses TRBV7-8 and TRBJ2-7; maybe TRBD1 (6 bases). Trimming cost V 5 bases and J 6 bases, with 17 bases left between them. CDR3 size: 14 residues. The V gene's germline CDR1 is SGHVS and CDR2 FQNEAQ.

V is TRBV6-1 and J is TRBJ2-2, with a tentative D call TRBD1 (5 bases). The germline V gene encodes CDR1 MNHNS and CDR2 SASEGT. The CDR3 is 14 residues long. V was shortened by 5 bases and J by 0 bases, with 7 bases between the two germline ends. CDR3 amino acids: CASSRTTNTGELFF. In nucleotides, the CDR3 is TGTGCCAGCAGTAGGACAACGAACACCGGGGAGCTGTTTTTT.

In this sample, this clonotype turned up a few times. The rearrangement links TRBV11-2 to TRBJ2-3; D unresolved. The length of the CDR3 is 13 residues. V shed 0 bases and J shed 3 bases, with 4 bases lying between them. Germline assignment: CDR1 SGHAT and CDR2 FQNNGV. The CDR3 spells CASSLDWTDTQYF. The CDR3 DNA is TGTGCCAGCAGCTTAGATTGGACAGATACGCAGTATTTT.